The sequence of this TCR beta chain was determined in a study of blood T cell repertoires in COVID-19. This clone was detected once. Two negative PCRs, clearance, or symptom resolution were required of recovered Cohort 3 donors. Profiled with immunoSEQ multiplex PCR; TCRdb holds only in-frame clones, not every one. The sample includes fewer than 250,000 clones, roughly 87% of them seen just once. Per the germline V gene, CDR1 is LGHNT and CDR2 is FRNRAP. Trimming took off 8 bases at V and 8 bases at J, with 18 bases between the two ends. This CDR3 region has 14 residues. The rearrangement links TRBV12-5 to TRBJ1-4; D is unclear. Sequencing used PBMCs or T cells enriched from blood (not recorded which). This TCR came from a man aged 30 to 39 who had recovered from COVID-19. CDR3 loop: CASSLAPAMEKLFF. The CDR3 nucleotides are TGTGCTAGTTCCTTGGCCCCCGCAATGGAAAAACTGTTTTTT.